The 8 T cell receptor beta chains below come from one sample, sequenced in a study of cytomegalovirus exposure and HLA in healthy donors. The PCR ran on 60 Vbeta and 13 Jbeta primers. Assay used: immunoSEQ multiplex PCR; TCRdb lists only in-frame clones, some missing. This table holds about 130,000 clones, around 86% found once. Material for sequencing was PBMCs. These receptors all stem from a man aged 18 to 29 in good health and CMV-seronegative.

V usage is TRBV7-9 and J usage is TRBJ1-1; weak D call: TRBD1 (6 bases). Germline CDR1 SEHNR, CDR2 FQNEAQ (reference sequence). This CDR3 contains 15 residues. The V and J ends lost 1 base and 5 bases respectively, with 14 bases between them. CDR3 protein: CASSLGDRRMTEAFF. CDR3 nucleotide sequence: TGTGCCAGCAGCTTAGGCGACAGGCGAATGACTGAAGCTTTCTTT.

This sequence joins TRBV19 and TRBJ1-6; D is undetermined. Germline CDR1 LNHDA, CDR2 SQIVND (reference sequence). The CDR3 is 15 residues long. The V and J ends lost 4 bases and 6 bases respectively, with 13 bases between them. CDR3 protein: CASSTGREFNSPLHF. CDR3 in DNA: TGTGCCAGTAGTACCGGACGGGAATTTAATTCACCCCTCCACTTT.

This clone was seen only once. The V gene is TRBV28, the J gene TRBJ2-7; D gene unclear. Deletions cut 7 bases from V and 6 bases from J, with 19 bases between. In germline, CDR1 is MDHEN, CDR2 SYDVKM. The CDR3 runs to 14 residues. The CDR3 DNA sequence: TGTGCCAGCAATCCTTCAGGTATCTTGGGCGAGCAGTACTTC. It specifies CASNPSGILGEQYF.

This sequence joins TRBV6-6 and TRBJ2-3; 9 bases align to TRBD2. Germline V CDR1 and CDR2: MNHNY, SVGAGI (reference sequence). Losses at the gene ends were 1 base for V and 6 bases for J; bases not matched to a gene: 8. This CDR3 region has 16 residues. The CDR3 region is CASSYLPSGGRDTQYF. In nucleotides, the CDR3 is TGTGCCAGCAGTTACTTACCAAGCGGGGGGAGGGATACGCAGTATTTT.

V is TRBV7-2 and J is TRBJ2-7; 8 bases agree with TRBD1. After removal of 4 bases from V and 4 bases from J, the junction contained 9 bases not matched to a gene. Germline V gene sequence: CDR1 SGHTA, CDR2 FQGNSA. The CDR3 runs 15 residues. CDR3 protein: CASSSQGAFFYEQYF. The CDR3 nucleotides read TGTGCCAGCAGCTCCCAGGGGGCGTTTTTTTACGAGCAGTACTTC. Supplemented by reference TRBV7-2 and TRBJ2-7, the full variable domain reads GAGVSQSPSNKVTEKGKDVELRCDPISGHTALYWYRQSLGQGLEFLIYFQGNSAPDKSGLPSDRFSAERTGGSVSTLTIQRTQQEDSAVYLCASSSQGAFFYEQYFGPGTRLTVT.

The J gene is TRBJ2-3, the V gene TRBV10-1; no reliable D call. Trimming cost V 3 bases and J 6 bases, with 4 bases left between them. CDR1 WNHNN and CDR2 SYGVQD come from the germline V gene (reference sequence). The CDR3 covers 11 residues. The CDR3 region is CASSEQDTQYF. CDR3 bases: TGCGCCAGCAGTGAACAGGATACGCAGTATTTT.

The chain combines TRBV30 with TRBJ1-1; the D gene is possibly TRBD1 (5 bases). The germline V and J ends were trimmed by 3 bases and 5 bases, with 19 bases remaining between them. The CDR3 runs 15 residues. Germline V gene lookup returns CDR1 GTSNPN and CDR2 SVGIG (reference sequence). CDR3 bases: TGTGCCTGGAGCCCCGTGGGGGAGGGCCGGACTGAAGCTTTCTTT. Protein: CAWSPVGEGRTEAFF.

V is TRBV19 and J is TRBJ2-7; D gene unclear. Germline-derived CDR1 and CDR2 are LNHDA and SQIVND (reference sequence). V was pared by 4 bases and J by 3 bases, with 4 bases between. This CDR3 comprises 11 residues. This CDR3 is CASSTGYEQYF. Here the CDR3 DNA reads TGTGCCAGTAGTACAGGCTACGAGCAGTACTTC.